The 10 T cell receptor beta chains below were found in one sample sequenced in a study of blood T cell repertoires in COVID-19. Measured with immunoSEQ multiplex PCR; TCRdb has only the in-frame clones, and not every one. The sample consists of roughly 200,000 clones, approximately 80% of them appearing once. Sequencing was done on a sample of PBMCs or T cells enriched from blood (not recorded which). The receptors here all came from a woman between 55 and 75 years old with acute COVID-19.

The chain links TRBV28 to TRBJ2-2, with 12 nucleotides matching TRBD2. The CDR3 loop spans 15 amino acids. CDR1 and CDR2 from the germline V gene are MDHEN and SYDVKM. With V trimmed by 5 bases and J by 7 bases, 5 bases remained unmatched. The CDR3 loop is CASSRTSGAIGELFF. CDR3 DNA: TGTGCCAGCAGTCGGACTAGCGGGGCGATCGGGGAGCTGTTTTTT.

The genes are TRBV7-9 and TRBJ2-1; 7 positions agree with TRBD2. The germline V gene encodes CDR1 SEHNR and CDR2 FQNEAQ (reference sequence). The V segment lost 0 bases and the J segment 0 bases; nucleotides outside the gene matches: 5. The CDR3 totals 17 residues. The CDR3 nucleotides read TGTGCCAGCAGCTTAGCTAGCGGGCCGAGCTCCTACAATGAGCAGTTCTTC. Its protein is CASSLASGPSSYNEQFF. The whole variable domain, remainder taken from reference TRBV7-9 and TRBJ2-1, is DTGVSQNPRHKITKRGQNVTFRCDPISEHNRLYWYRQTLGQGPEFLTYFQNEAQLEKSRLLSDRFSAERPKGSFSTLEIQRTEQGDSAMYLCASSLASGPSSYNEQFFGPGTRLTVL.

This clone was detected ten times or more. The chain joins TRBV30 to TRBJ2-5; possible D gene TRBD2, 5 bases. V lost 2 bases and J 2 bases, leaving 9 bases between the germline ends. CDR3 length equals 13 residues. Germline V gives CDR1 GTSNPN, CDR2 SVGIG (reference sequence). In nucleotides, the CDR3 is TGTGCCTGGAGTAGGACTTTTCAAGAGACCCAGTACTTC. It specifies CAWSRTFQETQYF.

The chain combines TRBV6-5 with TRBJ1-1; D not certain. The germline gives CDR1 MNHEY, CDR2 SVGAGI. The CDR3 runs 15 residues. V was pared by 2 bases and J by 1 base, with 11 bases between. The CDR3 is CASSYGRQENTEAFF. In nucleotides, the CDR3 is TGTGCCAGCAGTTACGGCCGGCAGGAGAACACTGAAGCTTTCTTT.

This clone appeared once. V gene TRBV7-4 combines with J gene TRBJ1-3, with D possibly TRBD1 on 5 matching bases. Germline values: CDR1 SGHVT, CDR2 SQSDAQ. With 5 bases removed from V and 3 bases from J, the gap between germline ends came to 23 bases. CDR3 length equals 18 residues. Here the CDR3 reads CASSEDKGRGLCGNTIYF. The DNA for the CDR3 is TGTGCCAGCAGCGAAGACAAAGGCCGGGGGTTGTGTGGAAACACCATATATTTT.

The chain carries TRBV5-1 and TRBJ2-3; 8 nucleotides align to TRBD1. V was clipped by 2 bases and J by 4 bases; unmatched bases: 6. Germline V gene data show CDR1 as SGHRS and CDR2 as YFSETQ. There are 15 residues in the CDR3. This CDR3 reads CASSFLGQGSDTQYF. The CDR3, as DNA: TGCGCCAGCAGCTTCCTAGGACAGGGATCAGATACGCAGTATTTT.

This sequence joins TRBV9 and TRBJ1-2; TRBD1 might be the D (6 bases). Trimming stripped 0 bases from V and 7 bases from J, with 16 bases between. The CDR3 length is 15 residues. Per germline, CDR1 SGDLS and CDR2 YYNGEE. The CDR3 DNA reads TGTGCCAGCAGCGTAGTAGGACAGTCGGCGGTTGGCTACACCTTC. This sequence encodes CASSVVGQSAVGYTF.

The rearrangement links TRBV9 to TRBJ1-6; 8 bases are a match to TRBD1. Germline V CDR1 and CDR2: SGDLS, YYNGEE. This CDR3 is built from 17 residues. Germline trimming cut 4 bases from V and 8 bases from J; bases unmatched to any gene: 14. The CDR3 DNA reads TGTGCCAGCAGCACCGACCGACGGGGGACAGGTTATTCACCCCTCCACTTT. Protein product: CASSTDRRGTGYSPLHF.

The genes are TRBV5-4 and TRBJ1-2, with D uncertain. Trimming removed 4 bases from V and 1 base from J, with 8 bases in between. The CDR3 is 13 residues long. Germline loops: CDR1 SGHNT, CDR2 YYREEE (reference sequence). The CDR3 protein is CASSLGSNYGYTF. The CDR3 DNA sequence: TGTGCCAGCAGCCTTGGCAGTAACTATGGCTACACCTTC. The whole variable domain, filled in from reference TRBV5-4 and TRBJ1-2, reads ETGVTQSPTHLIKTRGQQVTLRCSSQSGHNTVSWYQQALGQGPQFIFQYYREEENGRGNFPPRFSGLQFPNYSSELNVNALELDDSALYLCASSLGSNYGYTFGSGTRLTVV.

The chain employs TRBV18 and TRBJ2-1; perhaps TRBD2 as D (6 bases). Germline V gives CDR1 KGHSH, CDR2 LQKENI. Trimming pared 6 bases from V and 0 bases from J, leaving 15 bases between. The CDR3 runs to 16 residues. DNA of the CDR3: TGTGCCAGCTCGAGCCCTGCGGGGAGCTCCTACAATGAGCAGTTCTTC. Protein product: CASSSPAGSSYNEQFF.